This entry describes one T cell receptor (beta chain). Its cognate antigen is unknown. The sample is drawn from a study of CD4 T cells in relation to SARS-CoV-2 and coronaviruses. Naive or memory CD4+ cells were cultured 1:1 with T cell-depleted PBMCs plus CEF. Survey-level TCR-beta sequencing used DNA from CEF-cultured naive and memory CD4+ T cells. TCRdb's table, derived via immunoSEQ multiplex PCR, lists solely in-frame clones and lacks some. The sample carries about 41,000 clones, roughly 84% recorded once. Trimming cost V 4 bases and J 4 bases, with 10 bases left between them. This CDR3 has 13 residues. CDR1 SGHDN and CDR2 FVKESK come from the germline V gene.

This chain links TRBV14 with TRBJ2-5; D possibly corresponds to TRBD1 (6 bases). This sequence originates from an adult with COVID-19. Sequencing input: naive CD4+ T cells from PBMCs, cultured in vitro. Stated subset: naive CD4+ T cells isolated by negative enrichment. CDR3 DNA sequence: TGTGCCAGCAGCCGGGGCAGGGGAGAGACCCAGTACTTC. This encodes CASSRGRGETQYF.